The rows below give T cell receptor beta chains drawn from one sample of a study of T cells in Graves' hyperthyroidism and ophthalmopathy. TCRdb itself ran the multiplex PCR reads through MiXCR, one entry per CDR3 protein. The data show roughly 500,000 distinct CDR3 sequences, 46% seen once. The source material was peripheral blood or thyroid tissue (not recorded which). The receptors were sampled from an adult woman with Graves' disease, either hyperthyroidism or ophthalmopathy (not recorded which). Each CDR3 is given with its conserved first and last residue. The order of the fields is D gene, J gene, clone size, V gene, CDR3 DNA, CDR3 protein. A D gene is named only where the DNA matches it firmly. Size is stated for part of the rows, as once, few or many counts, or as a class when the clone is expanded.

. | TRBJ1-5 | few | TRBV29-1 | TGCAGCGTTGTAGGAGGGTATGGTCAGCCCCAGCATTTT | CSVVGGYGQPQHF
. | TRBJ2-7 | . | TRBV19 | TGTGCCAGTAGTAAGCTAGCGCAACAATCCTACGAGCAGTACTTC | CASSKLAQQSYEQYF
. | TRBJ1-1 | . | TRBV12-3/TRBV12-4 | TGTGCCAGCAGTTTAGCCACGAACACTGAAGCTTTCTTT | CASSLATNTEAFF
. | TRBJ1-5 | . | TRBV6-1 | TGTGCCAGCAGGATTACAGGAACTAGCAATCAGCCCCAGCATTTT | CASRITGTSNQPQHF
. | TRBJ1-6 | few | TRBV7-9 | TGTGCCAGCAGCTTAGATGTACAGGGCGGGAATTCACCCCTCCACTTT | CASSLDVQGGNSPLHF
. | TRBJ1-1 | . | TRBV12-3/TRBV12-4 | TGTGCCAGCAGTGAAGAGGGACAAGCGACTACTGAAGCTTTCTTT | CASSEEGQATTEAFF
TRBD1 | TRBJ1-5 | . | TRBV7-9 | TGTGCCAGCAGCTCGGGACAGGTAGTAGGACGGCCCCAGCATTTT | CASSSGQVVGRPQHF
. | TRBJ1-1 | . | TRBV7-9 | TGTGCCAGCAGATCACGGCGGGGCGAAGCTTTCTTT | CASRSRRGEAFF
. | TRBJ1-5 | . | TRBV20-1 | TGCAGTGCTGTCCGGACCAGAAACGAGCATTTT | CSAVRTRNEHF
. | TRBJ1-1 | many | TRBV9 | TGTGCCAGCAGCCCCTTAGGTAACACTGAAGCTTTCTTT | CASSPLGNTEAFF
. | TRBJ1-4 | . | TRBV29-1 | TGCAGCGTCCTCAGTGGAGAAAAACTGTTTTTT | CSVLSGEKLFF
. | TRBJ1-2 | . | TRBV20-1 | TGCAGTGCTAGAGACGGCAACTATGGCTACACCTTC | CSARDGNYGYTF
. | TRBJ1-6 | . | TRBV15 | TGTGCCACCAGCAGCGCCCGAGGGGCAATCAATTCACCCCTCCACTTT | CATSSARGAINSPLHF
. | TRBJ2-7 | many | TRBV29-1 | TGCAGCGTCCTAGCGTCCTCCTACGAGCAGTACTTC | CSVLASSYEQYF
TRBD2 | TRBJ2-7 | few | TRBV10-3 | TGTGCCATCGGAGCGGGGTACGAGCAGTACTTC | CAIGAGYEQYF
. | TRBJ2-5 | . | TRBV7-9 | TGTGCCAGCAGCCACCGGGATGCTGAGACCCAGTACTTC | CASSHRDAETQYF
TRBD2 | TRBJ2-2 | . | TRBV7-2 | TGTGCCAGCAGCAAGACTAGCGGGAGTCAGAACGACACCGGGGAGCTGTTTTTT | CASSKTSGSQNDTGELFF
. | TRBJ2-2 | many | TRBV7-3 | TGTGCCAGCAGGACCAACACCGGGGAGCTGTTTTTT | CASRTNTGELFF